This is a list of T cell receptor beta chains from one sample in a study of T cells after yellow fever vaccination. Using its own MiXCR run on the 5' RACE reads, TCRdb lists one record per CDR3 protein. The data hold hundreds of thousands of distinct CDR3 sequences, with 3.6% observed a single time. The sequencing here drew on PBMCs, taken on the day of the yellow fever booster vaccination. The receptors come from a young man who received the YFV17D yellow fever vaccine. Both conserved end residues are part of each CDR3. The D gene is left open where the match is weak.

v_call	j_call	d_call	cdr3_aa
TRBV12-3/TRBV12-4	TRBJ2-1	-	CASSSNTRSSYNEQFF
TRBV6-5	TRBJ2-3	-	CASSTDPRTQYF
TRBV4-1	TRBJ2-5	-	CASSQDDGVGETQYF
TRBV6-2/TRBV6-3	TRBJ2-3	-	CASSVTDTQYF
TRBV10-3	TRBJ2-1	-	CAISALASEQFF
TRBV5-1	TRBJ2-1	-	CASSLWEDEQFF
TRBV7-9	TRBJ2-5	TRBD2	CASSPAVSSGGSETQYF
TRBV4-1	TRBJ1-2	-	CASSPVPRTYGYTF
TRBV9	TRBJ2-5	-	CASSVGRMQETQYF
TRBV7-2	TRBJ2-2	-	CASSLARAGPGELFF
TRBV5-1	TRBJ1-1	-	CASSLGDAEAFF
TRBV10-3	TRBJ1-5	-	CAISDPGRSNQPQHF
TRBV7-2	TRBJ2-2	-	CASSARGGTGELFF
TRBV5-1	TRBJ2-3	-	CASSLPTRYADTQYF
TRBV7-9	TRBJ1-1	TRBD1	CASSPQGGTEAFF
TRBV29-1	TRBJ2-5	-	CSGTLREEETQYF
TRBV27	TRBJ1-1	-	CASSFGLGNTEAFF
TRBV4-1	TRBJ1-3	-	CASSQDRQGGNTIYF
TRBV6-5	TRBJ1-4	TRBD1	CASSYLDRVGLKLFF
TRBV2	TRBJ2-2	-	CASSVIGPGELFF
TRBV12-3/TRBV12-4	TRBJ2-5	-	CASSLRQKEETQYF
TRBV7-2	TRBJ2-2	-	CASSPINTGELFF
TRBV11-2	TRBJ2-3	TRBD2	CASRRTSGAADTQYF
TRBV5-1	TRBJ2-1	-	CASRRGLGLAGIPYEQFF
TRBV7-2	TRBJ2-7	TRBD2	CASSPGGLAGETYEQYF
TRBV6-5	TRBJ1-5	-	CASSPSINQPQHF
TRBV7-2	TRBJ1-1	-	CASSLTSSPNTEAFF
TRBV27	TRBJ2-5	-	CASSRTPSPQETQYF
TRBV4-2	TRBJ2-5	-	CASSKGENQETQYF
TRBV20-1	TRBJ1-5	-	CSATRQMSVSNQPQHF
TRBV11-2	TRBJ1-6	-	CASSLGPYTSPLHF
TRBV7-2	TRBJ2-3	TRBD2	CASSLVASGGADTQYF
TRBV12-3/TRBV12-4	TRBJ2-1	TRBD2	CASSLTGLAGYEQFF
TRBV5-1	TRBJ1-5	TRBD1	CASSTGGADQPQHF
TRBV7-8	TRBJ2-3	TRBD2	CASSLDSGGGTDTQYF
TRBV5-1	TRBJ2-5	TRBD2	CASSLIPSGVGRETQYF
TRBV4-1	TRBJ2-1	TRBD2	CASSLRTSGYNEQFF
TRBV20-1	TRBJ2-7	TRBD1	CSARPGGGASEQYF
TRBV5-1	TRBJ2-5	-	CASSLGLRSQETQYF
TRBV7-2	TRBJ2-3	TRBD2	CASSLNGGGAPDTQYF
TRBV6-2/TRBV6-3	TRBJ2-1	-	CASSYWYPEGEQFF
TRBV7-6	TRBJ2-7	-	CASSLGTVDEQYF
TRBV29-1	TRBJ2-3	TRBD2	CSVSGTRITDTQYF
TRBV10-3	TRBJ1-2	-	CAITREGQGYTF
TRBV7-2	TRBJ1-1	TRBD1	CASSETGFATEAFF
TRBV20-1	TRBJ2-1	TRBD1	CSARDISGTDLNEQFF
TRBV9	TRBJ2-1	-	CASSVGASQGNEQFF
TRBV30	TRBJ2-5	-	CAWNPGSETQYF
TRBV12-3/TRBV12-4	TRBJ2-2	TRBD2	CASLGHGGSFNTGELFF
TRBV4-1	TRBJ2-7	-	CASSQDRGYEQYF